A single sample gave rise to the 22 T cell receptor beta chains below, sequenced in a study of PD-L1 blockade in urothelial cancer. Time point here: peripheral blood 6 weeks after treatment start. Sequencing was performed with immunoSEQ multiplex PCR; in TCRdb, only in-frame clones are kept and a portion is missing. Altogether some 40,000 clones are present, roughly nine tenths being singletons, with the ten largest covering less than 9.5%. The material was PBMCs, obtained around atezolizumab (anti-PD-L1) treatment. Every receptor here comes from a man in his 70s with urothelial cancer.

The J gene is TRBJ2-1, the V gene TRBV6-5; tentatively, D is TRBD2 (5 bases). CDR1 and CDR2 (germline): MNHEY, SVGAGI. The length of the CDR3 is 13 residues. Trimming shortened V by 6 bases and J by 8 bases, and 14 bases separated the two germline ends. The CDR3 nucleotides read TGTGCCAGCAGACCACCGGGGTGGTATGAGCAGTTCTTC. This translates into CASRPPGWYEQFF.

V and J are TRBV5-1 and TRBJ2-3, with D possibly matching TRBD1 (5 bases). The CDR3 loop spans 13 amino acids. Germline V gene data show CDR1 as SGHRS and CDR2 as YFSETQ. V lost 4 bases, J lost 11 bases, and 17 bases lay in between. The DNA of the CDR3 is TGCGCCAGCAGCACGTTTGGTGAGCAGGGGCAGTATTTT. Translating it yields CASSTFGEQGQYF.

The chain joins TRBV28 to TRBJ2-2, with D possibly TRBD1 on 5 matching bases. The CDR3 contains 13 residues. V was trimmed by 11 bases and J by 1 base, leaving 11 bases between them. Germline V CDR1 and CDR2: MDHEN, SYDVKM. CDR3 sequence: CAGRDRNTGELFF. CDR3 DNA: TGTGCCGGAAGAGACAGGAACACCGGGGAGCTGTTTTTT.

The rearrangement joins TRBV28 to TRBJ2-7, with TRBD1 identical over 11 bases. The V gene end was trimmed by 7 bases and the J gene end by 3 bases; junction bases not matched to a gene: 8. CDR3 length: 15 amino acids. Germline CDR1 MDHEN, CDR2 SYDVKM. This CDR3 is CASNKGTGGSYEQYF. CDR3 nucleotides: TGTGCCAGCAATAAGGGGACAGGGGGAAGCTACGAGCAGTACTTC.

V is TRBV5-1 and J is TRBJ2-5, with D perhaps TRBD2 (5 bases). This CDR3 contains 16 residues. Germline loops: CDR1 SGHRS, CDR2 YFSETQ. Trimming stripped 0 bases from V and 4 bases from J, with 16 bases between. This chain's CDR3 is CASSLVSDSSVETQYF. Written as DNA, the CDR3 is TGCGCCAGCAGCTTGGTTAGCGATAGCTCCGTAGAGACCCAGTACTTC.

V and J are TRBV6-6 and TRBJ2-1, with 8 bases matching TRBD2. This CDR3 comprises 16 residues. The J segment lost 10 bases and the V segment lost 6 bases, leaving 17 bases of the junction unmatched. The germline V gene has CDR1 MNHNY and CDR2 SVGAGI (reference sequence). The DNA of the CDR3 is TGTGCCAGCAGCCCACCCGGGACTAGGGGGTGGCGCGAGCAGTTCTTC. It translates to CASSPPGTRGWREQFF.

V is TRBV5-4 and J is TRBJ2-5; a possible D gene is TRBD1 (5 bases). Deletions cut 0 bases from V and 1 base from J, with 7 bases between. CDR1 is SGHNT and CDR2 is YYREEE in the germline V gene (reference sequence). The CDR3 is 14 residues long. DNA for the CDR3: TGTGCCAGCAGCTTGGTAGGGGCCCAAGAGACCCAGTACTTC. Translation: CASSLVGAQETQYF.

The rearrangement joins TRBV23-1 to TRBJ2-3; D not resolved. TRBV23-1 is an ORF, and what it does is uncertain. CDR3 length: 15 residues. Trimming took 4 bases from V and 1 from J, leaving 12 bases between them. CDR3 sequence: CASSREESRTDTQYF. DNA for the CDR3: TGCGCCAGCAGTCGAGAGGAGAGTCGCACAGATACGCAGTATTTT.

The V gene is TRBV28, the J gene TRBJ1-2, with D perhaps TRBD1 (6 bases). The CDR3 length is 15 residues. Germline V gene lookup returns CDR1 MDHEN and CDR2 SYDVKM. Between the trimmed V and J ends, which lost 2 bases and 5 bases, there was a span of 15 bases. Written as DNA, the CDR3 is TGTGCCAGCAGTTTAGCAACCGGGACACTATATGGCTACACCTTC. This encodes CASSLATGTLYGYTF.

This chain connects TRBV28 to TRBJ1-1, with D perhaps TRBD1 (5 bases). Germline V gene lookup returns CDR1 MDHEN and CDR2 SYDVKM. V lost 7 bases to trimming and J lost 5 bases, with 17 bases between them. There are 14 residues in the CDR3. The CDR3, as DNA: TGTGCCAGCACAGTTTACGTGGGGGGGACTGAAGCTTTCTTT. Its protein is CASTVYVGGTEAFF.

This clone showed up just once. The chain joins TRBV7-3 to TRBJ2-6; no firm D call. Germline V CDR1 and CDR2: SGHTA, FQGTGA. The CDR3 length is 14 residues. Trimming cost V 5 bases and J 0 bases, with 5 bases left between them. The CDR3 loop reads CASSPSSGANVLTF. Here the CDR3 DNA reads TGTGCCAGCAGCCCCAGCTCTGGGGCCAACGTCCTGACTTTC.

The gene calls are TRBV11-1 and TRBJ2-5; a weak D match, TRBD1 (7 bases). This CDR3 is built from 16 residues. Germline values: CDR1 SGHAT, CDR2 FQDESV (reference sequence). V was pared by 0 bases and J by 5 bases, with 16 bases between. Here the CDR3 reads CASSLALARGRETQYF. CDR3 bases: TGTGCCAGCAGCTTAGCGCTGGCCAGGGGGAGGGAGACCCAGTACTTC.

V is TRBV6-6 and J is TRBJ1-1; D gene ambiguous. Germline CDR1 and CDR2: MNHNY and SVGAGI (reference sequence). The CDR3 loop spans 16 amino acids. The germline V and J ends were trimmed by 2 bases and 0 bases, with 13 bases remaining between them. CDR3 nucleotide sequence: TGTGCCAGCAGTTACCGTACGGGAACTTTGAACACTGAAGCTTTCTTT. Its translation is CASSYRTGTLNTEAFF.

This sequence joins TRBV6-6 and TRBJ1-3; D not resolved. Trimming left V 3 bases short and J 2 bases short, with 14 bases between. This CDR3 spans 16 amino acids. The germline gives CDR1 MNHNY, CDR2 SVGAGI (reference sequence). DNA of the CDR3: TGTGCCAGCAGTTATTGGATGGCAGCGCCTGGAAACACCATATATTTT. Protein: CASSYWMAAPGNTIYF.

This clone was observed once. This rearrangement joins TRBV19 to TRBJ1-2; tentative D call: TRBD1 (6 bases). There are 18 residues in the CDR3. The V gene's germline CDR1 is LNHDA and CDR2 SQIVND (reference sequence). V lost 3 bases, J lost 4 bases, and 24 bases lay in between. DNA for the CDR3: TGTGCCAGTAGTATTGGGTCGAGAGCAGGCGGGGGCCTCTATGGCTACACCTTC. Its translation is CASSIGSRAGGGLYGYTF.

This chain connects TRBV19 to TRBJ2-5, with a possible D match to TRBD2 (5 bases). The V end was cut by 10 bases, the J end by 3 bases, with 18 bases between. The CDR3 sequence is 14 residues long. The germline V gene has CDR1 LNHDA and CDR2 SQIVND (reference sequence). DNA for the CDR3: TGTGCCACTAGAGAGGGTTGGGGTAAAGAGACCCAGTACTTC. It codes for CATREGWGKETQYF.

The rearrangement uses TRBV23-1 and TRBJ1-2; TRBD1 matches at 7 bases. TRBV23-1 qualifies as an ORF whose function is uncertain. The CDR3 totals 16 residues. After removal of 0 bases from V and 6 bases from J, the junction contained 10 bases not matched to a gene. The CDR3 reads CASSQSEFGTANGYTF. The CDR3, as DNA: TGCGCCAGCAGTCAATCGGAATTTGGGACAGCAAATGGCTACACCTTC.

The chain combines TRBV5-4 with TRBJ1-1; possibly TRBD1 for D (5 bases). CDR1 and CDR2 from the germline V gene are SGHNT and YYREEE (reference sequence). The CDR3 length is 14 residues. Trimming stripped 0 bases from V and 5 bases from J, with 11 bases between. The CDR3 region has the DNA TGTGCCAGCAGCTTGGCCGCAGGGATTACTGAAGCTTTCTTT. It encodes CASSLAAGITEAFF.

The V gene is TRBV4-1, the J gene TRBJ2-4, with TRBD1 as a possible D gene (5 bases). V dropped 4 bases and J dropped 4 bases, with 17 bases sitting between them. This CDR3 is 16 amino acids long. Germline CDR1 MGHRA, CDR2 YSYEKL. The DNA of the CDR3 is TGCGCCAGCAGCCTCAATTGGGATTGGACAAAAAACATTCAGTACTTC. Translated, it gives CASSLNWDWTKNIQYF.

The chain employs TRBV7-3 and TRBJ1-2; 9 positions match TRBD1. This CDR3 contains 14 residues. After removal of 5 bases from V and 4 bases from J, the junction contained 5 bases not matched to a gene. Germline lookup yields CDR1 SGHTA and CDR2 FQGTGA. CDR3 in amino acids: CASSLGTGPYGYTF. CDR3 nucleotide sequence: TGTGCCAGCAGCCTAGGGACAGGGCCCTATGGCTACACCTTC.

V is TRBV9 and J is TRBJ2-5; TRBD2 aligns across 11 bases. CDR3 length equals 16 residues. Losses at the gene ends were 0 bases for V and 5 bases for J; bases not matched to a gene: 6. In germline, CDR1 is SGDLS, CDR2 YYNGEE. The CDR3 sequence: CASSVGNSGREETQYF. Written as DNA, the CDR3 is TGTGCCAGCAGCGTAGGAAATAGCGGGAGGGAGGAGACCCAGTACTTC. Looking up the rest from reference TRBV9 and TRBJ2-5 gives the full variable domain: DSGVTQTPKHLITATGQRVTLRCSPRSGDLSVYWYQQSLDQGLQFLIQYYNGEERAKGNILERFSAQQFPDLHSELNLSSLELGDSALYFCASSVGNSGREETQYFGPGTRLLVL.

CDR3: CASNGQDTQYF. CDR3 sequence (DNA): TGTGCCAGCAATGGTCAGGATACGCAGTATTTT. The V call is TRBV2, the J call TRBJ2-3; no clear D. The germline V and J ends were trimmed by 7 bases and 6 bases, with 8 bases remaining between them. This CDR3 is 11 amino acids long. Per germline, CDR1 SNHLY and CDR2 FYNNEI.